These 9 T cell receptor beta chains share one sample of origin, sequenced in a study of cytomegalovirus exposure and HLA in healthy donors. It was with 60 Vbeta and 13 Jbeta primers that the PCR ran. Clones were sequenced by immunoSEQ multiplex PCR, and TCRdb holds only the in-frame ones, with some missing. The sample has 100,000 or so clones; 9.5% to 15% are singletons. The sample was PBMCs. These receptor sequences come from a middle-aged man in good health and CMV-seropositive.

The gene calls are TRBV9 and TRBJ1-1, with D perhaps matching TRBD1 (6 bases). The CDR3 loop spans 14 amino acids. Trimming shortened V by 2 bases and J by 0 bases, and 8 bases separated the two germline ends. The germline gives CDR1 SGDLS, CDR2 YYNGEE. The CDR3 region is CASSVGTLNTEAFF. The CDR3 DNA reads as TGTGCCAGCAGCGTGGGGACATTGAACACTGAAGCTTTCTTT. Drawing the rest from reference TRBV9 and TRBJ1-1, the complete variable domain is DSGVTQTPKHLITATGQRVTLRCSPRSGDLSVYWYQQSLDQGLQFLIQYYNGEERAKGNILERFSAQQFPDLHSELNLSSLELGDSALYFCASSVGTLNTEAFFGQGTRLTVV.

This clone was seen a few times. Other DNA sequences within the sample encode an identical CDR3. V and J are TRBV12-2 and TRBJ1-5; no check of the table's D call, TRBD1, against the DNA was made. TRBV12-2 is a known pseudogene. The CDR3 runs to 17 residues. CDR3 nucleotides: TGTGCAAGTCGCTTAGCACACAGGGGTTGGGGGAATCAGCCCCAGCATTTT. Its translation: CASRLAHRGWGNQPQHF.

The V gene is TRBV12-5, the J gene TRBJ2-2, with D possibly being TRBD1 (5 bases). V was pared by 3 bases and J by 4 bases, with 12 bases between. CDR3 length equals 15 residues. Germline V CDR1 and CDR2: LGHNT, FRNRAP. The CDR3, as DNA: TGTGCTAGTGGTTTCAGATTGGGGCTCACCGGGGAGCTGTTTTTT. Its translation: CASGFRLGLTGELFF. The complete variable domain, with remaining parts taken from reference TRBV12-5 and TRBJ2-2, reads DARVTQTPRHKVTEMGQEVTMRCQPILGHNTVFWYRQTMMQGLELLAYFRNRAPLDDSGMPKDRFSAEMPDATLATLKIQPSEPRDSAVYFCASGFRLGLTGELFFGEGSRLTVL.

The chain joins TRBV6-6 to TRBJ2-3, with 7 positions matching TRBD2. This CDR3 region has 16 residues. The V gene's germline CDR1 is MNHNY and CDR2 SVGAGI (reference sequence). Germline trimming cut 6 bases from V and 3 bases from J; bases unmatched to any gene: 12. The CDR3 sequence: CASSTNTGGWTDTQYF. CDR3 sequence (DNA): TGTGCCAGCAGCACGAATACGGGAGGTTGGACAGATACGCAGTATTTT.

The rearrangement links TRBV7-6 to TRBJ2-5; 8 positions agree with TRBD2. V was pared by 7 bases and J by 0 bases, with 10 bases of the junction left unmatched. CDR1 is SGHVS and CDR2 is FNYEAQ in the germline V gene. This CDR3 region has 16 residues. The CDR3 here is CASTRSGGANQETQYF. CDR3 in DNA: TGTGCCAGCACCCGATCGGGAGGGGCCAACCAAGAGACCCAGTACTTC.

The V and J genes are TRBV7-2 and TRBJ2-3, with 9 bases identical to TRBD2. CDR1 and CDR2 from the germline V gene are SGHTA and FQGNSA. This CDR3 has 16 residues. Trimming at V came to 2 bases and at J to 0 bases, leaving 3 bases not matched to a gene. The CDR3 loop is CASSLQAGGSTDTQYF. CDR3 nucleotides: TGTGCCAGCAGCTTACAGGCGGGGGGGAGCACAGATACGCAGTATTTT. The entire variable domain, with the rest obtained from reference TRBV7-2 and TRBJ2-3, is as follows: GAGVSQSPSNKVTEKGKDVELRCDPISGHTALYWYRQSLGQGLEFLIYFQGNSAPDKSGLPSDRFSAERTGGSVSTLTIQRTQQEDSAVYLCASSLQAGGSTDTQYFGPGTRLTVL.

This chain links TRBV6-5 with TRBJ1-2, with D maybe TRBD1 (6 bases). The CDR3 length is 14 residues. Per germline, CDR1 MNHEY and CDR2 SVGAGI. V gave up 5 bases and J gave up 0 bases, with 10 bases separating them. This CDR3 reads CASSRQESNYGYTF. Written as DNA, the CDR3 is TGTGCCAGCAGTCGACAGGAGTCTAACTATGGCTACACCTTC.

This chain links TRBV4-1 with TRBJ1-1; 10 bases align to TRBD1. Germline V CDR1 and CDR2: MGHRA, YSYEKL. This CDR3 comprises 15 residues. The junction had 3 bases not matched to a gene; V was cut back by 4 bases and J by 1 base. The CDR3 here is CASSPGTGANTEAFF. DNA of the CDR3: TGCGCCAGCAGCCCCGGGACAGGGGCGAACACTGAAGCTTTCTTT.

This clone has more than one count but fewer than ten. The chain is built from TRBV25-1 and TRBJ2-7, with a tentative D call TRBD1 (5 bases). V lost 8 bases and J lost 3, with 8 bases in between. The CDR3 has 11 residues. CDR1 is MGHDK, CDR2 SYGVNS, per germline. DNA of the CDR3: TGTGCCAGCCCCAGGGTCTACGAGCAGTACGTC. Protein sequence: CASPRVYEQYV.